Listed below are T cell receptor beta chains from one sample, sequenced in a study of Ad26.COV2.S vaccination and SARS-CoV-2 variants. Using immunoSEQ multiplex PCR, the repertoire was profiled, and TCRdb retains in-frame clones only, with some absent. The sample carries fewer than 150,000 clones, roughly 88% recorded once. The starting material was peripheral blood, obtained after recovery from COVID-19. These TCRs come from a human donor who had recovered from COVID-19. Each CDR3 is given with its conserved first and last residue. A D gene is named only where the DNA matches it firmly. Clone size is shown for a subset of rows, as once, few, many or a class of expanded clone.

D gene,CDR3 length,clone size,J gene,V gene,CDR3 DNA,CDR3 protein
TRBD2,15,NA,TRBJ2-3,TRBV11-3,TGTGCCAGCAGCTCGGGACTAGCGGGCGCAGATACGCAGTATTTT,CASSSGLAGADTQYF
TRBD1,16,NA,TRBJ1-1,TRBV5-1,TGCGCCAGCAGTGTCCCCGGGACAGGAACGAACACTGAAGCTTTCTTT,CASSVPGTGTNTEAFF
TRBD1,14,NA,TRBJ2-1,TRBV9,TGTGCCAGCAGCGACACAGGGGGCAACAATGAGCAGTTCTTC,CASSDTGGNNEQFF
NA,13,NA,TRBJ2-7,TRBV30,TGTGCCTGGAGTGGCGCAAGAGCCTACGAGCAGTACTTC,CAWSGARAYEQYF
TRBD1,15,once,TRBJ1-5,TRBV2,TGTGCCAGCAGTGGCCGGAGACAGGGATTCTCGCCCCAGCATTTT,CASSGRRQGFSPQHF
NA,18,few,TRBJ2-2,TRBV9,TGTGCCAGCAGCTCCATGGGACCCGACGCGACGAACACCGGGGAGCTGTTTTTT,CASSSMGPDATNTGELFF
NA,15,NA,TRBJ2-7,TRBV25-1,TGTGCCAGCAGTGTCTGGGAAGGTCGGTCCTACGAGCAGTACTTC,CASSVWEGRSYEQYF
NA,12,once,TRBJ2-7,TRBV5-5,TGTGCCAGCAGCTTGACAGGGAACGAGCAGTACTTC,CASSLTGNEQYF
NA,13,NA,TRBJ1-1,TRBV7-6,TGTGCCAGCAGCTTTGGGCTGAACACTGAAGCTTTCTTT,CASSFGLNTEAFF
NA,16,NA,TRBJ2-3,TRBV27,TGTGCCAGCAGTTTCGCGCCCTTCTCTAGCACAGATACGCAGTATTTT,CASSFAPFSSTDTQYF
NA,15,NA,TRBJ2-6,TRBV3-1/TRBV3-2,TGTGCCAGCACCCAAGGAAGGGCTGGGGCCAACGTCCTGACTTTC,CASTQGRAGANVLTF
TRBD1,14,NA,TRBJ2-7,TRBV19,TGTGCCAGTAGTACAACCTGGGGACAGAACGAGCAGTACTTC,CASSTTWGQNEQYF
NA,14,NA,TRBJ1-3,TRBV7-9,TGTGCCAGCAGCCAGCTACCACAGGGAAACACCATATATTTT,CASSQLPQGNTIYF
NA,17,once,TRBJ2-1,TRBV13,TGTGCCAGCAGCTCAAGAACAGGGGAGGGTGGTGGCGATGAGCAGTTCTTC,CASSSRTGEGGGDEQFF
NA,13,NA,TRBJ1-2,TRBV28,TGTGCCAGCAGTTTGTCCCCTAGTGACGGCTACACCTTC,CASSLSPSDGYTF
TRBD2,15,few,TRBJ2-3,TRBV9,TGTGCCAGCAGCGTAAATAGCGGGGGGCCAGATACGCAGTATTTT,CASSVNSGGPDTQYF
TRBD1,14,NA,TRBJ2-3,TRBV6-4,TGTGCCAGCAGTGACTCGCAGGGGGCAGATACGCAGTATTTT,CASSDSQGADTQYF
NA,14,NA,TRBJ1-5,TRBV6-2/TRBV6-3,TGTGCCAGCAGCCCCGGGGGAGGTAATCAGCCCCAGCATTTT,CASSPGGGNQPQHF
NA,14,NA,TRBJ1-2,TRBV3-1/TRBV3-2,TGTGCCAGCAGCCAAGGCGGAGTTCCCTATGGCTACACCTTC,CASSQGGVPYGYTF
TRBD2,15,NA,TRBJ2-5,TRBV4-2,TGTGCCAGCAGCCAAGAAGGGACTAGCGGTGAGACCCAGTACTTC,CASSQEGTSGETQYF
NA,15,NA,TRBJ2-1,TRBV5-5,TGTGCCAGCAGCTTGGGGCAGGGGGGATACAATGAGCAGTTCTTC,CASSLGQGGYNEQFF
NA,14,NA,TRBJ1-1,TRBV5-5,TGTGCCAGCAGCTTTTTAGGAGGGGTTACTGAAGCTTTCTTT,CASSFLGGVTEAFF
TRBD2,14,few,TRBJ2-2,TRBV2,TGTGCCAGCAGGGCGGGAGGACGTATCGGGGAGCTGTTTTTT,CASRAGGRIGELFF
TRBD1,18,NA,TRBJ2-1,TRBV15,TGTGCCACCAGCAGAGGACAGGGGGAGGGGATCTCCTACAATGAGCAGTTCTTC,CATSRGQGEGISYNEQFF
NA,16,NA,TRBJ2-1,TRBV24-1,TGTGCCACCAGTGACTACGCCGGGTCAACGGTCTATGAGCAGTTCTTC,CATSDYAGSTVYEQFF
TRBD2,16,NA,TRBJ2-2,TRBV4-3,TGCGCCAGCAGACTCGGGACTAGCGGCAACACCGGGGAGCTGTTTTTT,CASRLGTSGNTGELFF
TRBD1,13,NA,TRBJ2-3,TRBV19,TGTGCCAGCGGGACAGGGAACACAGATACGCAGTATTTT,CASGTGNTDTQYF
NA,15,NA,TRBJ2-7,TRBV15,TGTGCCACCAGCAGGGTGGCGGGGGCTTTTTACGAGCAGTACTTC,CATSRVAGAFYEQYF
TRBD1,15,NA,TRBJ1-2,TRBV2,TGTGCCAGCAGGCGGGACAGGGGACTCAGCTATGGCTACACCTTC,CASRRDRGLSYGYTF
NA,16,NA,TRBJ1-1,TRBV5-1,TGCGCCAGCAGCTTGTTGGGGGGAACATTAAAGGTGGAAGCTTTCTTT,CASSLLGGTLKVEAFF
NA,15,NA,TRBJ2-7,TRBV30,TGTGCCTGTTCCGGCCTGGGGGGGCGGGACTACGAGCAGTACTTC,CACSGLGGRDYEQYF
TRBD2,15,few,TRBJ2-5,TRBV6-5,TGTGCCAGCAGTACTGCCGGGACTACCCTAGAGACCCAGTACTTC,CASSTAGTTLETQYF
NA,13,NA,TRBJ1-5,TRBV19,TGTGCCAGTAGTACGCAGGGGAATCAGCCCCAGCATTTT,CASSTQGNQPQHF
NA,15,NA,TRBJ2-7,TRBV9,TGTGCCAGCAGCGTAGACGCCGGTAGCTCCTACGAGCAGTACTTC,CASSVDAGSSYEQYF
NA,15,NA,TRBJ1-5,TRBV30,TGTGCCTGGAGTCCTACAGGGTATAGCAATCAGCCCCAGCATTTT,CAWSPTGYSNQPQHF
NA,13,NA,TRBJ1-6,TRBV4-3,TGCGCCAGCAGCCAATTTTACAATTCACCCCTCCACTTT,CASSQFYNSPLHF
NA,14,few,TRBJ1-1,TRBV2,TGTGCCAGCAGTGAGTACGGACTGAACACTGAAGCTTTCTTT,CASSEYGLNTEAFF
TRBD1,14,few,TRBJ2-7,TRBV27,TGTGCCAGCAGAACCCTGGACAGGGCGGAGAAGCAGTACTTC,CASRTLDRAEKQYF
NA,16,NA,TRBJ1-2,TRBV5-6,TGTGCCAGCAGCTCAACCGGACAGATTTCTAACTATGGCTACACCTTC,CASSSTGQISNYGYTF
TRBD1,15,NA,TRBJ2-5,TRBV28,TGTGCCAGCAGTCCCCCCAGCAGGGGGCGGGAGACCCAGTACTTC,CASSPPSRGRETQYF
NA,19,once,TRBJ2-5,TRBV13,TGTGCCAGCAGCTTAACCTCGGCTCCGGGACGCTACGGGCAAGAGACCCAGTACTTC,CASSLTSAPGRYGQETQYF
TRBD2,16,NA,TRBJ2-1,TRBV27,TGTGCCAGCAGAACTGAAGCGGGACTAGCTTATAATGAGCAGTTCTTC,CASRTEAGLAYNEQFF
NA,16,NA,TRBJ2-1,TRBV21-1,TGTGCCAGCCGGTCGACCACAGTTCAAAACGAAGGTGAGCAGTTCTTC,CASRSTTVQNEGEQFF
NA,13,NA,TRBJ2-7,TRBV12-3/TRBV12-4,TGTGCCAGCAGCTTGACAGCTTCTTACGAGCAGTACTTC,CASSLTASYEQYF
NA,13,NA,TRBJ1-1,TRBV11-3,TGTGCCAGCAGCTTATGGGGGGGCACTGAAGCTTTCTTT,CASSLWGGTEAFF
NA,15,NA,TRBJ2-5,TRBV5-5,TGTGCCAGCAGCTTTAGACAGGTACTCCAAGAGACCCAGTACTTC,CASSFRQVLQETQYF
NA,19,NA,TRBJ2-7,TRBV7-9,TGTGCCAGCAGCTCCCCAGGAGGGAAAAGGGACACTAGCTCCTACGAGCAGTACTTC,CASSSPGGKRDTSSYEQYF
NA,14,NA,TRBJ2-7,TRBV18,TGTGCCAGCTCGGAGACGGTGAGCTCCTACGAGCAGTACTTC,CASSETVSSYEQYF
NA,14,NA,TRBJ2-1,TRBV5-1,TGCGCCAGCAGCTTTGGGACCGCCATCAATGAGCAGTTCTTC,CASSFGTAINEQFF
NA,17,once,TRBJ1-1,TRBV7-2,TGTGCCAGCACTTTAGTAGGCCAGGAGGGACTGAAAACTGAAGCTTTCTTT,CASTLVGQEGLKTEAFF
NA,15,NA,TRBJ2-3,TRBV11-2,TGTGCCAGCAGCCAAGACCGGGGGGCCTTAGATACGCAGTATTTT,CASSQDRGALDTQYF
NA,12,NA,TRBJ2-7,TRBV28,TGTGCCAGCAGTTTATCCAACTACGAGCAGTACTTC,CASSLSNYEQYF
TRBD1,14,NA,TRBJ1-6,TRBV6-2/TRBV6-3,TGTGCCAGCAGTTCCGGACAGGAGGTTTCACCCCTCCACTTT,CASSSGQEVSPLHF
TRBD2,14,NA,TRBJ2-7,TRBV19,TGTGCCAGTAGTTTTAGCGGGCCCACCTACGAGCAGTACTTC,CASSFSGPTYEQYF
TRBD2,17,NA,TRBJ2-5,TRBV5-6,TGTGCCAGCAGCTTGCCGAGCGGGGGACCAGGTTTATGGACCCAGTACTTC,CASSLPSGGPGLWTQYF
TRBD1,15,NA,TRBJ1-6,TRBV28,TGTGCCAGCAGTTTTTCGACAGGGTATAATTCACCCCTCCACTTT,CASSFSTGYNSPLHF
NA,13,NA,TRBJ2-3,TRBV9,TGTGCCAGCAGTTCGCAGGGCACAGATACGCAGTATTTT,CASSSQGTDTQYF
NA,13,NA,TRBJ1-5,TRBV7-2,TGTGCCAGCAGCATACAGGACGGACAGCCCCAGCATTTT,CASSIQDGQPQHF
NA,18,NA,TRBJ2-1,TRBV11-2,TGTGCCAGCAGCTTACTAGTAGGTGGGAGGTCATCCTACAATGAGCAGTTCTTC,CASSLLVGGRSSYNEQFF
NA,15,NA,TRBJ1-6,TRBV2,TGTGCCAGCAGCCCAGGCGGCAGGGTGAGTTCACCCCTCCACTTT,CASSPGGRVSSPLHF